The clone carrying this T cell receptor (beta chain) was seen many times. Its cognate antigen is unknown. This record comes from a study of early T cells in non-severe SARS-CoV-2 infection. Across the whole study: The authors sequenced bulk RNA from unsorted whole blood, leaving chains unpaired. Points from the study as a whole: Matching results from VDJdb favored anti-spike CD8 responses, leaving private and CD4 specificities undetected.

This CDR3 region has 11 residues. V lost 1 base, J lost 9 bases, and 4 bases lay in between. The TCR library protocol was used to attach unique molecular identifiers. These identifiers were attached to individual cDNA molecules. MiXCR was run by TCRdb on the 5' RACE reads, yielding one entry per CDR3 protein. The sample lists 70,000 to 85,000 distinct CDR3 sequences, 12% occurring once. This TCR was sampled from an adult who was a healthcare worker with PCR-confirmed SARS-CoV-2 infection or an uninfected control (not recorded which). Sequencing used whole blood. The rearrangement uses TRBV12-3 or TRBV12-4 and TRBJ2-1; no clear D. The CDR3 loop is CASSLGGEQFF. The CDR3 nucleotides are TGTGCCAGCAGTTTAGGCGGTGAGCAGTTCTTC.